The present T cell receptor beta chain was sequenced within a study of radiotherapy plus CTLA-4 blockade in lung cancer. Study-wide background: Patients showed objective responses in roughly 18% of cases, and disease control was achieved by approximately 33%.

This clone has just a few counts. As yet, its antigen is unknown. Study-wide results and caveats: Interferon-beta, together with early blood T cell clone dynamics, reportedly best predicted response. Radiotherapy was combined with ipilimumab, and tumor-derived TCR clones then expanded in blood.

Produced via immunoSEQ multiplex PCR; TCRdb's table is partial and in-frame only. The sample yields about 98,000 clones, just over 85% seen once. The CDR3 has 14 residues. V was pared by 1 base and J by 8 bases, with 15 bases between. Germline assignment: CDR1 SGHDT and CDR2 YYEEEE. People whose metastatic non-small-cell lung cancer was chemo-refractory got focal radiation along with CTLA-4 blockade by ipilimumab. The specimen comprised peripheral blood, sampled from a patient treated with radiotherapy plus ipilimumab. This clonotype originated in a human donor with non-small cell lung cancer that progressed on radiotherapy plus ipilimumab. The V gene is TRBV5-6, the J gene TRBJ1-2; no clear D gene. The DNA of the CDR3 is TGTGCCAGCAGCTTGTACAGCTCCTTCAGAGGCTACACCTTC. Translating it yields CASSLYSSFRGYTF.